These T cell receptor beta chains were read from a single sample in a study of blood T cells in healthy people across ages. TCRdb used MiXCR to reprocess the 5' RACE reads, holding one entry per CDR3 protein. The sample records 790,000 or so distinct CDR3 sequences, about 42% being singletons. Material: blood. The receptors here all came from a man aged 80 or over in good health. CDR3s include the opening cysteine and the closing phenylalanine or tryptophan. The D gene is left open where the match is weak. Rows may omit the clone size; those that give it use once, few, many or a size class.

j_call	v_call	d_call	clone_size	cdr3_aa	cdr3_nt
TRBJ1-4	TRBV27	-	few	CASSLTSGVREKLFF	TGTGCCAGCAGTTTAACCTCCGGGGTCCGTGAAAAACTGTTTTTT
TRBJ2-3	TRBV7-2	-	many	CASSLVSRGADTQYF	TGTGCCAGCAGCTTAGTGTCCCGGGGTGCCGATACGCAGTATTTT
TRBJ2-7	TRBV29-1	-	-	CSAKPGPDYVQYF	TGCAGCGCGAAACCGGGCCCGGACTACGTGCAGTACTTC
TRBJ2-7	TRBV6-2/TRBV6-3	TRBD2	-	CASSYSVGLATSYEQYF	TGTGCCAGCAGTTACTCGGTGGGACTAGCGACATCCTACGAGCAGTACTTC
TRBJ2-7	TRBV20-1	TRBD1	-	CSERQGTRDYEQYF	TGCAGTGAACGACAGGGGACCCGAGATTACGAGCAGTACTTC
TRBJ1-2	TRBV30	TRBD1	-	CAWSVSQGGGYTF	TGTGCCTGGAGTGTAAGCCAGGGGGGAGGCTACACCTTC
TRBJ2-3	TRBV6-5	-	-	CASSYSGSDTQYF	TGTGCCAGCAGTTACTCAGGGTCGGATACGCAGTATTTT
TRBJ2-5	TRBV20-1	-	-	CSARTQGWGPSGETQYF	TGCAGTGCTAGGACCCAGGGATGGGGGCCCTCCGGAGAGACCCAGTACTTC
TRBJ1-1	TRBV6-1	-	-	CASSDMPGRRNTEAFF	TGTGCCAGCAGTGATATGCCCGGTAGGAGGAACACTGAAGCTTTCTTT
TRBJ2-1	TRBV6-2/TRBV6-3	-	-	CASSYGGILRNEQFF	TGTGCCAGCAGTTACGGTGGGATTCTCCGAAATGAGCAGTTCTTC
TRBJ2-7	TRBV29-1	TRBD1	-	CSVAPGQKNYEQYF	TGCAGCGTCGCTCCGGGACAGAAAAACTACGAGCAGTACTTC
TRBJ2-3	TRBV20-1	TRBD2	many	CSILAGVGTDTQYF	TGCAGTATCCTAGCGGGAGTGGGTACAGATACGCAGTATTTT
TRBJ2-7	TRBV20-1	TRBD1	few	CSAHLQGSYEQYF	TGCAGTGCTCACCTACAGGGGTCCTACGAGCAGTACTTC
TRBJ1-4	TRBV20-1	-	-	CSARGAGPNEKLFF	TGCAGTGCTAGAGGGGCAGGCCCTAATGAAAAACTGTTTTTT
TRBJ1-6	TRBV25-1	-	few	CASSGLGEASPLHF	TGTGCCAGCAGTGGATTGGGGGAAGCTTCACCCCTCCACTTT
TRBJ2-3	TRBV7-6	-	-	CASSLTAAAGFTDTQYF	TGTGCCAGCAGCTTAACGGCGGCTGCGGGGTTCACAGATACGCAGTATTTT
TRBJ2-7	TRBV5-1	-	-	CAGSRDGTEGSSYEQYF	TGCGCCGGCAGCCGGGACGGGACGGAAGGTAGCTCCTACGAGCAGTACTTC
TRBJ2-5	TRBV5-1	TRBD1	-	CASSLRTGLVETQYF	TGCGCCAGCAGCTTACGGACAGGGTTGGTGGAGACCCAGTACTTC
TRBJ1-1	TRBV29-1	-	few	CSVEDGWTEAFF	TGCAGCGTTGAGGATGGTTGGACTGAAGCTTTCTTT
TRBJ2-5	TRBV7-2	TRBD2	-	CASSSSGTISPETQYF	TGTGCCAGCAGCTCCAGTGGGACTATTTCCCCAGAGACCCAGTACTTC
TRBJ2-3	TRBV5-1	-	-	CASRWTFTDTQYF	TGCGCCAGCAGGTGGACCTTCACAGATACGCAGTATTTT
TRBJ2-1	TRBV4-2	-	-	CASSQVGRGTYNEQFF	TGTGCCAGCAGCCAAGTTGGCCGGGGGACCTACAATGAGCAGTTCTTC
TRBJ2-3	TRBV3-1	-	few	CASSLFRAGRGRDTQYF	TGTGCCAGCAGCCTTTTTCGAGCAGGACGGGGAAGGGATACGCAGTATTTT
TRBJ2-1	TRBV7-9	TRBD2	-	CASSSTSGRIYNEQFF	TGTGCCAGCAGCTCTACTAGCGGGAGGATCTACAATGAGCAGTTCTTC
TRBJ2-1	TRBV7-9	-	many	CASSLGAYNEQFF	TGTGCCAGCAGCTTAGGGGCCTACAATGAGCAGTTCTTC
TRBJ2-4	TRBV24-1	-	-	CATSDMGHLLRLQYF	TGTGCCACCAGTGATATGGGACATCTTTTACGATTGCAGTACTTC
TRBJ2-5	TRBV7-2	-	-	CASSLGSRGQETQYF	TGTGCCAGCAGCTTAGGCAGCAGGGGACAAGAGACCCAGTACTTC
TRBJ2-1	TRBV9	TRBD2	-	CASSPGGSGNEQFF	TGTGCCAGCAGCCCGGGGGGGTCCGGTAATGAGCAGTTCTTC
TRBJ1-1	TRBV30	-	-	CAWGVTVNTEAFF	TGTGCCTGGGGAGTTACAGTGAACACTGAAGCTTTCTTT
TRBJ2-6	TRBV7-2	TRBD2	few	CASSLAGGSSGANVLTF	TGTGCCAGCAGCTTAGCGGGAGGGAGCTCTGGGGCCAACGTCCTGACTTTC
TRBJ2-3	TRBV6-5	TRBD1	-	CASSTGVGTQYF	TGTGCCAGCAGTACAGGGGTTGGGACGCAGTATTTT
TRBJ2-5	TRBV12-3/TRBV12-4	-	many	CASSLGSLETQYF	TGTGCCAGCAGTTTAGGTTCGCTGGAGACCCAGTACTTC
TRBJ1-1	TRBV21-1	-	-	CASSKGAGWRTEAFF	TGTGCCAGCAGCAAGGGGGCGGGCTGGCGGACTGAAGCTTTCTTT
TRBJ2-1	TRBV4-2	-	-	CASSRGPRRSSYNEQFF	TGTGCCAGCAGCCGAGGTCCTAGACGCAGCTCCTACAATGAGCAGTTCTTC
TRBJ2-5	TRBV4-1	TRBD2	-	CASSQVDQREAVYNEQYF	TGCGCCAGCAGCCAAGTGGATCAGCGGGAGGCCGTCTACAATGAGCAGTACTTC
TRBJ2-5	TRBV7-9	-	few	CASSLSTGSQETQYF	TGTGCCAGCAGCTTATCAACGGGCAGCCAAGAGACCCAGTACTTC
TRBJ1-1	TRBV7-8	-	-	CASSLAPRAATEAFF	TGTGCCAGCAGCTTAGCGCCCAGGGCGGCCACTGAAGCTTTCTTT
TRBJ2-7	TRBV7-8	-	few	CASSGGTYYEQYF	TGTGCCAGCAGCGGGGGGACTTACTACGAGCAGTACTTC
TRBJ2-7	TRBV6-5	TRBD2	-	CASSSRGVGEQYF	TGTGCCAGCAGTTCCCGGGGGGTGGGTGAGCAGTACTTC
TRBJ2-1	TRBV20-1	-	few	CSARGATQNNEQFF	TGCAGTGCTAGAGGGGCAACCCAAAACAATGAGCAGTTCTTC
TRBJ2-5	TRBV27	-	few	CASSYGPRDEQYF	TGTGCCAGCAGTTACGGACCCCGCGATGAGCAGTACTTC
TRBJ1-5	TRBV7-2	-	-	CASSLAATSNQPQHF	TGTGCCAGCAGCTTAGCGGCGACAAGCAATCAGCCCCAGCATTTT
TRBJ2-1	TRBV5-1	TRBD2	few	CASSLDASGRAGNEQFF	TGCGCCAGCAGCTTGGACGCTAGCGGGAGGGCCGGCAATGAGCAGTTCTTC
TRBJ2-4	TRBV28	-	-	CASSLWGNAANIQYF	TGTGCCAGCAGTTTATGGGGAAATGCGGCAAACATTCAGTACTTC